This record concerns one TCR beta chain sequence. When the RNA was reverse transcribed, random hexamers were used with an input of about 0.45 to 1 ug. TCRdb itself ran the immunoSEQ multiplex PCR reads through MiXCR, one entry per CDR3 protein. The data contain approximately 50,000 distinct CDR3 sequences, over 90% of them seen just once; the ten biggest clones take up about 0.75%. Definite or probable Susac syndrome was diagnosed using recently defined diagnostic criteria. Purification of the CD8+ and CD4+ T cells relied on negative isolation, and TEMRA cells underwent FACS enrichment. This entry is derived from a study of CD8 T cells in Susac syndrome. Study in general: At blood draw, Susac syndrome patients were therapy-naive, on corticosteroids, or on intravenous immunoglobulin alone.

Sequenced input: CD8+ T cells from PBMCs. The receptor comes from a human donor with Susac syndrome.

The CDR3 coding sequence is TGTGCCTGGAGTGCGGGGGCATGGGATCAGCCCCAGCATTTT. It encodes CAWSAGAWDQPQHF. The chain couples TRBV30 to TRBJ1-5; perhaps TRBD1 as D (6 bases). V was pared by 1 base and J by 5 bases, with 12 bases between. The CDR3 loop spans 14 amino acids. Germline values: CDR1 GTSNPN, CDR2 SVGIG (reference sequence).